Below, one TCR beta chain is given with its context. The sample is drawn from a study of blood T cell repertoires in COVID-19. All enrollees were about 18 to 100 years old and from about 24 US areas. Cohort 3 donors were reported recovered after two negative PCRs, clearance, or symptom resolution. In the authors' workflow: Estimated nucleated cell counts came from reference gene primer amplification. The protocol was immunoSEQ multiplex PCR, while the TCRdb copy is restricted to in-frame clones and leaves out a portion. V, J and clone size were drawn from that table, and D and trimming were deduced from the DNA. The top ten clones hold around 1.9% of a sample with under 300,000 clones, over 85% of them seen once. Sequenced sample: PBMCs or T cells enriched from blood (not recorded which). The clonotype originates from a woman aged 55-70 years who had recovered from COVID-19.

The DNA of the CDR3 is TGTGCCTGGAGTTTCCGACAGCCACTCCACTTT. Protein sequence: CAWSFRQPLHF. V gene TRBV30 combines with J gene TRBJ1-6; D possibly corresponds to TRBD1 (5 bases). The V gene lost 2 bases and the J gene lost 16 bases, with 12 bases spanning the gap. CDR3 size: 11 residues. CDR1 and CDR2 (germline): GTSNPN, SVGIG (reference sequence).